This TCR beta chain was sequenced in a study of T cells in Graves' hyperthyroidism and ophthalmopathy. Study observations and caveats: Most thyroid clonotypes with frequency above 0.001 were detected in blood.

Regions amplified from RNA transcripts were the TCR beta CDR3 regions. Carried out on the TCR CDR3, a first-round RT-PCR used the HTBI primer set. TCRdb re-called the multiplex PCR reads through MiXCR, storing one row per CDR3 protein. The sample has hundreds of thousands of distinct CDR3 sequences; about a sixth are singletons. Disease duration under 2 months; hyperthyroidism patients were aged 18 to 65. Not enrolled were patients with uncontrolled infection, other autoimmune disease, pregnancy or lactation. In this sample, this clonotype turned up many times. Its antigen is not known. CDR1 is DFQATT, CDR2 SNEGSKA, per germline (reference sequence). CDR3 length: 16 amino acids. After removal of 3 bases from V and 4 bases from J, the junction contained 12 bases not matched to a gene.

The specimen sequenced was blood. The chain employs TRBV20-1 and TRBJ2-1; TRBD1 matches at 7 bases. The source of this sequence is a woman between 25 and 40 years old with Graves' hyperthyroidism. For the CDR3, the DNA is TGCAGTGCTAGGGCCCTTGAGGGGGCAACATACAATGAGCAGTTCTTC. Amino acids: CSARALEGATYNEQFF.